A single sample gave rise to the 20 T cell receptor beta chains below, sequenced in a study of T cell changes during pregnancy in multiple sclerosis. TCRdb's table, derived via immunoSEQ multiplex PCR, lists solely in-frame clones and lacks some. This repertoire shows 60,000 to 65,000 clones, around 90% found once; its top ten account for more than 2%. The sequencing used peripheral blood, collected in the second trimester of pregnancy. The receptors shown here come from a female donor in good health, enrolled as a control in a pregnancy study.

This rearrangement joins TRBV29-1 to TRBJ1-2; the match to TRBD1 covers 7 bases. The CDR3 covers 14 residues. CDR1 and CDR2 (germline): SQVTM, ANQGSEA. V lost 6 bases, J lost 6 bases, and 13 bases stayed unmatched. The CDR3 loop is CSVSRDRDRDGYTF. CDR3 coding DNA: TGCAGCGTGAGCCGTGACAGGGATCGTGATGGCTACACCTTC.

The chain has TRBV11-2 and TRBJ2-1; 10 bases map to TRBD2. J lost 8 bases, V lost 5 bases, and 9 bases had no gene match. The CDR3 length is 15 residues. Germline V gene lookup returns CDR1 SGHAT and CDR2 FQNNGV. In nucleotides, the CDR3 is TGTGCCAGCAGCACTACTAGCGGGAAGAACGATGAGCAGTTCTTC. Translation gives CASSTTSGKNDEQFF.

CDR3 coding DNA: TGTGCCAGCAGGTCAGGATTCAATTATGGCTACACCTTC. This gives the protein CASRSGFNYGYTF. The J gene is TRBJ1-2, the V gene TRBV7-2, with D unclear. The CDR3 length is 13 residues. Trimming left V 6 bases short and J 5 bases short, with 13 bases between. Germline loops: CDR1 SGHTA, CDR2 FQGNSA.

V is TRBV6-1 and J is TRBJ1-1; D remains unclear. V was shortened by 6 bases and J by 11 bases, with 16 bases between the two germline ends. Germline V lookup: CDR1 MNHNS, CDR2 SASEGT. This CDR3 is built from 12 residues. The CDR3 bases are TGTGCCAGCAGCTATTCCCTGGGAGAGGCTTTCTTT. Amino acids: CASSYSLGEAFF.

This chain links TRBV19 with TRBJ2-7, with TRBD1 identical over 7 bases. V lost 1 base, J lost 1 base, and 1 base stayed unmatched. Germline loops: CDR1 LNHDA, CDR2 SQIVND (reference sequence). The CDR3 totals 14 residues. The CDR3 loop reads CASSIGTGSYEQYF. In nucleotides, the CDR3 is TGTGCCAGTAGTATAGGGACAGGTTCCTACGAGCAGTACTTC.

V usage is TRBV11-2 and J usage is TRBJ2-3; possible D gene TRBD2, 5 bases. The germline V gene encodes CDR1 SGHAT and CDR2 FQNNGV. The V end lost 2 bases, the J end lost 1 base, and 16 bases lay between the germline ends. The length of the CDR3 is 17 residues. CDR3 sequence reads: CASSLLLGLAGTDTQYF. CDR3 DNA sequence: TGTGCCAGCAGCTTACTCCTTGGCCTAGCCGGCACAGATACGCAGTATTTT. Based on the CDR3 plus reference TRBV11-2 and TRBJ2-3, the full variable domain is EAGVAQSPRYKIIEKRQSVAFWCNPISGHATLYWYQQILGQGPKLLIQFQNNGVVDDSQLPKDRFSAERLKGVDSTLKIQPAKLEDSAVYLCASSLLLGLAGTDTQYFGPGTRLTVL.

CDR3 residues: CSVGDRDYNEQFF. The CDR3 region has the DNA TGCAGCGTTGGGGACAGGGACTACAATGAGCAGTTCTTC. The gene calls are TRBV29-1 and TRBJ2-1, with 9 bases that match TRBD1. There are 13 residues in the CDR3. J was trimmed by 3 bases and V by 4 bases; bases with no gene match: 1. Germline V gene lookup returns CDR1 SQVTM and CDR2 ANQGSEA.

The chain is built from TRBV5-1 and TRBJ2-1, with 10 bases matching TRBD2. V was clipped by 0 bases and J by 0 bases; unmatched bases: 6. Germline CDR1 reads SGHRS; CDR2 reads YFSETQ. There are 18 residues in the CDR3. The CDR3 loop reads CASSLGRLAGNSYNEQFF. In nucleotides, the CDR3 is TGCGCCAGCAGCTTGGGGCGACTAGCGGGCAACTCCTACAATGAGCAGTTCTTC.

The chain is built from TRBV30 and TRBJ1-2, with 7 bases matching TRBD1. Germline V gene sequence: CDR1 GTSNPN, CDR2 SVGIG (reference sequence). This CDR3 comprises 14 residues. The V segment lost 0 bases and the J segment 5 bases; nucleotides outside the gene matches: 6. The CDR3 sequence: CAWSVPPGGYGYTF. DNA of the CDR3: TGTGCCTGGAGTGTACCCCCAGGGGGATATGGCTACACCTTC. The full variable domain, its missing parts supplied by reference TRBV30 and TRBJ1-2, is SQTIHQWPATLVQPVGSPLSLECTVEGTSNPNLYWYRQAAGRGLQLLFYSVGIGQISSEVPQNLSASRPQDRQFILSSKKLLLSDSGFYLCAWSVPPGGYGYTFGSGTRLTVV.

V usage is TRBV6-4 and J usage is TRBJ2-1; D is possibly TRBD1 (5 bases). The CDR3 is made up of 15 amino acids. Germline CDR1 is MRHNA and CDR2 is SNTAGT. Trimming removed 6 bases from V and 6 bases from J, with 18 bases in between. CDR3 residues: CASSPRQWAPNEQFF. DNA of the CDR3: TGTGCCAGCAGCCCTCGACAGTGGGCCCCCAATGAGCAGTTCTTC.

CDR3 coding DNA: TGCGCCAGCAGCTTGGCCGGCGGGGACTACCCCTACGAGCAGTACTTC. Translating gives CASSLAGGDYPYEQYF. The J gene is TRBJ2-7, the V gene TRBV5-1; 7 bases fit TRBD2. V shed 0 bases and J 2 bases; nucleotides not matched to a gene: 8. The CDR3 loop spans 16 amino acids. Germline V gene data show CDR1 as SGHRS and CDR2 as YFSETQ.

The chain joins TRBV28 to TRBJ1-2; D possibly corresponds to TRBD1 (6 bases). CDR1 is MDHEN and CDR2 is SYDVKM in the germline V gene. V was pared by 5 bases and J by 6 bases, with 19 bases between. The CDR3 runs 15 residues. The CDR3 sequence: CASSDPSDSLDGYTF. As DNA, the CDR3 is TGTGCCAGCAGTGATCCCTCGGACAGCTTGGATGGCTACACCTTC.

This chain connects TRBV28 to TRBJ1-1; TRBD1 matches 7 bases. This CDR3 has 15 residues. J gave up 7 bases and V 5 bases, and 13 bases lay outside the gene matches. CDR1 is MDHEN and CDR2 is SYDVKM in the germline V gene. The CDR3 loop is CASSTYLDRVGEAFF. CDR3 DNA: TGTGCCAGCAGTACATACTTAGACAGGGTCGGTGAAGCTTTCTTT.

This sequence joins TRBV29-1 and TRBJ1-6; possible D gene TRBD1, 6 bases. Germline lookup yields CDR1 SQVTM and CDR2 ANQGSEA. This CDR3 spans 14 amino acids. In DNA, the CDR3 is TGCAGTCTTTGCCGGGACAAGCATAATTCACCCCTCCACTTT. Residues: CSLCRDKHNSPLHF.

This chain links TRBV9 with TRBJ2-4; TRBD2 is a possible D gene (7 bases). This CDR3 has 14 residues. V lost 2 bases to trimming and J lost 8 bases, with 14 bases between them. In germline, CDR1 is SGDLS, CDR2 YYNGEE. The CDR3 region is CASSVWGGHDIQYF. CDR3 sequence (DNA): TGTGCCAGCAGCGTCTGGGGGGGCCATGACATTCAGTACTTC. The full variable domain, its missing parts supplied by reference TRBV9 and TRBJ2-4, is DSGVTQTPKHLITATGQRVTLRCSPRSGDLSVYWYQQSLDQGLQFLIQYYNGEERAKGNILERFSAQQFPDLHSELNLSSLELGDSALYFCASSVWGGHDIQYFGAGTRLSVL.

V gene TRBV7-3 combines with J gene TRBJ2-1, with TRBD2 matching 11 bases. V was pared by 11 bases and J by 6 bases, with 6 bases of the junction left unmatched. The CDR3 is 13 amino acids. Germline CDR1 reads SGHTA; CDR2 reads FQGTGA. The CDR3 nucleotides are TGTGCCGCCTCCCTAGCGGGAGGCAATGAGCAGTTCTTC. Translating gives CAASLAGGNEQFF.

The rearrangement links TRBV5-8 to TRBJ1-5; no reliable D call. Between the trimmed V and J ends, which lost 0 bases and 2 bases, there was a span of 9 bases. The CDR3 is 15 residues long. CDR1 is SGHTS and CDR2 is YDEGEE in the germline V gene. The CDR3 nucleotides are TGTGCCAGCAGCTTGGTTGGGCCAGGCAATCAGCCCCAGCATTTT. The encoded protein is CASSLVGPGNQPQHF.

In DNA form, the CDR3 reads TGCGCCAGCAGCTTGGCCCGGACATACGAGCAGTACTTC. This gives the protein CASSLARTYEQYF. V gene TRBV5-1 combines with J gene TRBJ2-7, with a possible D match to TRBD1 (5 bases). Germline loops: CDR1 SGHRS, CDR2 YFSETQ. This CDR3 region has 13 residues. With 0 bases removed from V and 4 bases from J, the gap between germline ends came to 8 bases.

This chain uses TRBV19 with TRBJ1-1, with D perhaps TRBD1 (5 bases). The V gene lost 3 bases and the J gene lost 1 base, with 9 bases spanning the gap. This CDR3 has 14 amino acids. Germline V gene lookup returns CDR1 LNHDA and CDR2 SQIVND (reference sequence). CDR3 protein: CASSMDGGNTEAFF. As DNA, the CDR3 is TGTGCCAGTAGTATGGACGGGGGGAACACTGAAGCTTTCTTT.

The chain is built from TRBV4-2 and TRBJ2-1; TRBD2 agrees at 9 bases. V shed 5 bases, J shed 0 bases, and the junction held 2 bases outside the gene matches. This CDR3 comprises 15 residues. Per the germline V gene, CDR1 is LGHNA and CDR2 is YNFKEQ. CDR3 in amino acids: CASSTTSGSYNEQFF. CDR3 coding DNA: TGTGCCAGCAGCACGACTAGCGGCTCCTACAATGAGCAGTTCTTC.